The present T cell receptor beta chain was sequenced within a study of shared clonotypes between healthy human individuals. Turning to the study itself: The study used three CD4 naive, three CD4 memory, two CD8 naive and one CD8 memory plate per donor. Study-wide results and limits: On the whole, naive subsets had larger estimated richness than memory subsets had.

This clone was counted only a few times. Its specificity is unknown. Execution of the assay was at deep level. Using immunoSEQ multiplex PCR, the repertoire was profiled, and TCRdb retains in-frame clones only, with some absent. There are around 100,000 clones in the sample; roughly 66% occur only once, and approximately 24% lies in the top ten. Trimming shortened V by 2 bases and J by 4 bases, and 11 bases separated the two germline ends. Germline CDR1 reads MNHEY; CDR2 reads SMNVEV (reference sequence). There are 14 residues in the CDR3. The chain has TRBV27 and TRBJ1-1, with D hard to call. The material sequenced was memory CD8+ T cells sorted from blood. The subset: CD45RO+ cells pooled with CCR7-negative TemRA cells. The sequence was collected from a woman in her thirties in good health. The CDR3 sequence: CASSLRGFGTEAFF. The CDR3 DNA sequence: TGTGCCAGCAGTTTACGGGGTTTCGGCACTGAAGCTTTCTTT.